This TCR beta chain was identified during a study of shared clonotypes between healthy human individuals. Germline loops: CDR1 GTSNPN, CDR2 SVGIG (reference sequence). The CDR3 runs to 14 residues. V was trimmed by 2 bases and J by 9 bases, leaving 14 bases between them. TCRdb keeps only in-frame clones here, not all; method: immunoSEQ multiplex PCR. The data hold some 2 million clones, with about 94% observed a single time. In its sample, this clone was seen a few times. Naive CD8 populations comprised CD45RO-negative cells positively selected for CCR7, excluding terminally differentiated effector memory CD45RA+ cells.

The receptor comes from a man aged 18 to 30 in good health. V and J are TRBV30 and TRBJ1-6, with D possibly matching TRBD1 (5 bases). The source material was naive CD8+ T cells sorted from blood. In nucleotides, the CDR3 is TGTGCCTGGAGTCAAGGGCAGGGTGGTTCACCCCTCCACTTT. This codes for CAWSQGQGGSPLHF.